Listed below are T cell receptor beta chains from one sample, sequenced in a study of T cell repertoires in cytomegalovirus infection. These receptors have no known antigen. Using its own MiXCR run on the reads, TCRdb lists one record per CDR3 protein. The sample holds hundreds of thousands of distinct CDR3 sequences, around 30% seen once. Here the sequenced sample was cultured PBMCs, taken from culture after CMV antigen stimulation. All receptors derive from a human donor in good health (CMV status not recorded). Some clones in this sample may be carry-over from other donors' samples. CDR3s include the opening cysteine and the closing phenylalanine or tryptophan. The D gene is left open where the match is weak. The size entry is marked missing in some rows and otherwise reads once, few, many or a size class.

J,V,D,size,CDR3,DNA
TRBJ2-1,TRBV2,.,few,CASSERGLWYNEQFF,TGTGCCAGCAGTGAAAGGGGACTGTGGTACAATGAGCAGTTCTTC
TRBJ2-1,TRBV7-2,TRBD2,once,CASSSTTSGGAYNEQFF,TGTGCCAGCAGCTCAACGACTAGCGGGGGGGCCTACAATGAGCAGTTCTTC
TRBJ1-6,TRBV7-2,TRBD1,many,CASSIGVSRDRVWGYNSPLHF,TGTGCCAGCAGCATAGGGGTGTCCCGGGACAGGGTTTGGGGCTATAATTCACCCCTCCACTTT
TRBJ2-1,TRBV7-2,TRBD2,.,CASSLAPRGGYEQFF,TGTGCCAGCAGCTTAGCGCCGCGGGGGGGTTATGAGCAGTTCTTC
TRBJ2-3,TRBV6-1,.,.,CASSNRADTQYF,TGTGCCAGCTCAAACCGTGCAGATACGCAGTATTTT
TRBJ2-7,TRBV18,.,.,CASSPPYKYEQYF,TGTGCCAGCTCACCACCTTACAAATACGAGCAGTACTTC
TRBJ1-3,TRBV6-1,.,.,CASSESGVSGNTIYF,TGTGCCAGCAGTGAATCTGGTGTCTCTGGAAACACCATATATTTT
TRBJ1-1,TRBV29-1,.,.,CSVERWAGKNTEAFF,TGCAGCGTTGAGAGGTGGGCAGGCAAGAACACTGAAGCTTTCTTT
TRBJ1-5,TRBV19,.,.,CAIRQGNQPQHF,TGTGCCATCCGACAGGGCAATCAGCCCCAGCATTTT
TRBJ2-1,TRBV6-1,.,few,CASNSGTLLYNEQFF,TGTGCCAGCAACTCCGGGACGCTACTCTACAATGAGCAGTTCTTC
TRBJ2-4,TRBV5-1,TRBD1,.,CASSQGWTGGTKNIQYF,TGCGCCAGCAGCCAGGGATGGACAGGGGGTACCAAAAACATTCAGTACTTC
TRBJ1-1,TRBV11-1,.,few,CASSQGRGIAFF,TGTGCCAGCAGCCAAGGACGGGGGATAGCTTTCTTT
TRBJ2-5,TRBV15,.,.,CATSRAPRETQYF,TGTGCCACCAGCAGAGCACCCCGGGAGACCCAGTACTTC
TRBJ2-5,TRBV7-2,TRBD2,many,CASSLTGGGARQETQYF,TGTGCCAGCAGCTTAACGGGCGGGGGGGCCCGGCAAGAGACCCAGTACTTC
TRBJ2-7,TRBV7-2,.,.,CASTSRLTGTYEQYF,TGTGCCAGCACCTCACGATTAACAGGTACCTACGAGCAGTACTTC
TRBJ2-3,TRBV7-2,TRBD1,many,CASSRPDTGTVTDTQYF,TGTGCCAGCAGCCGACCGGATACCGGGACAGTCACAGATACGCAGTATTTT
TRBJ2-7,TRBV30,TRBD1,.,CAWEGAGTGTYEQYF,TGTGCCTGGGAAGGGGCCGGGACAGGGACCTACGAGCAGTACTTC
TRBJ1-1,TRBV19,.,.,CATSAGNMNTEAFF,TGTGCCACCTCCGCAGGGAACATGAACACTGAAGCTTTCTTT
TRBJ2-1,TRBV12-5,.,.,CASGLVRWSNEQFF,TGTGCTAGTGGTTTGGTACGCTGGAGCAATGAGCAGTTCTTC
TRBJ1-1,TRBV28,.,few,CASSYSGLSTEAFF,TGTGCCAGCAGTTACTCGGGGTTATCCACTGAAGCTTTCTTT
TRBJ1-2,TRBV7-6,TRBD1,many,CASSSQQGGLGGYTF,TGTGCCAGCAGCTCGCAACAGGGGGGCCTGGGAGGCTACACCTTC
TRBJ1-2,TRBV28,.,few,CASSPNSAGTPNYGYTF,TGTGCCAGCAGCCCAAATTCCGCCGGGACACCTAACTATGGCTACACCTTC
TRBJ2-1,TRBV7-2,TRBD2,few,CASSLRSGSLFYNEQFF,TGTGCCAGCAGCTTACGTAGCGGGAGCCTCTTCTACAATGAGCAGTTCTTC
TRBJ1-1,TRBV2,.,.,CASSYYTTTEAFF,TGTGCCAGCAGTTACTACACAACCACTGAAGCTTTCTTT
TRBJ2-1,TRBV6-2/TRBV6-3,.,.,CVSRTGSSYNEQFF,TGTGTCAGCAGGACTGGCAGCTCCTACAATGAGCAGTTCTTC
TRBJ2-2,TRBV6-5,TRBD1,.,CASSDTLPGQGAAGELFF,TGTGCCAGCAGTGACACCTTACCGGGACAGGGGGCAGCCGGGGAGCTGTTTTTT
TRBJ2-3,TRBV2,.,.,CASSDESDTQYF,TGTGCCAGCAGTGACGAATCAGATACGCAGTATTTT
TRBJ2-3,TRBV20-1,TRBD2,few,CSAWTSGVGDTQYF,TGCAGTGCTTGGACTAGCGGGGTCGGTGATACGCAGTATTTT
TRBJ1-1,TRBV20-1,.,.,CSASPVIQTEAFF,TGCAGTGCTAGCCCAGTTATACAGACTGAAGCTTTCTTT
TRBJ2-1,TRBV19,.,few,CASSITTGPYSYNEQFF,TGTGCCAGTAGTATTACCACCGGGCCCTACTCCTACAATGAGCAGTTCTTC
TRBJ2-5,TRBV4-1,TRBD2,.,CASSPLAHQETQYF,TGCGCCAGCAGCCCACTAGCGCACCAAGAGACCCAGTACTTC
TRBJ1-6,TRBV6-1,TRBD1,.,CASGDRAENSPLHF,TGTGCCAGCGGAGACAGGGCGGAGAATTCACCCCTCCACTTT
TRBJ1-3,TRBV14,TRBD1,.,CASSRALRTGGRNTIYF,TGTGCCAGCAGCCGAGCCCTCCGGACAGGGGGCAGAAACACCATATATTTT
TRBJ2-7,TRBV7-9,TRBD1,.,CASSPPGTGTYEQYF,TGTGCCAGCAGCCCCCCCGGGACAGGGACCTACGAGCAGTACTTC
TRBJ1-1,TRBV11-2,.,.,CASSLSRGKTEAFF,TGTGCCAGCAGCTTGAGCAGGGGTAAAACTGAAGCTTTCTTT
TRBJ2-3,TRBV6-1,.,few,CASKAGTATDTQYF,TGTGCCAGCAAAGCCGGGACTGCGACAGATACGCAGTATTTT
TRBJ1-3,TRBV7-6,.,.,CASSPLGGSGNTIYF,TGTGCCAGCAGCCCACTCGGGGGGTCTGGAAACACCATATATTTT
TRBJ2-7,TRBV7-2,TRBD2,many,CASSPYGGSSYEQYF,TGTGCCAGCAGCCCTTACGGGGGGAGCTCCTACGAGCAGTACTTC
TRBJ2-5,TRBV7-2,.,.,CASNLRGFGETQYF,TGTGCCAGCAACTTAAGGGGATTTGGGGAGACCCAGTACTTC
TRBJ1-5,TRBV28,.,few,CASSLLTGHQPQHF,TGTGCCAGCAGTTTATTAACAGGGCACCAGCCCCAGCATTTT